Listed below are T cell receptor beta chains from one sample, sequenced in a study of cytomegalovirus exposure and HLA in healthy donors. Here immunoSEQ multiplex PCR was the method, and the copy in TCRdb shows in-frame clones only, minus some. The table includes 65,000 to 90,000 clones, about 69% detected once. The sequencing input was PBMCs. The source is a middle-aged woman in good health and CMV-seropositive. Both conserved end residues are part of each CDR3. The D gene is left open where the match is weak. Clone size appears in some rows only: once, few, many, or a class for an expanded clone.

CASSQWDRRTPSQPGNTQYF,TGTGCCAGCAGCCAGTGGGACAGGAGAACACCGTCCCAACCTGGGAATACGCAGTATTTT,TRBD1,TRBJ2-3,.,TRBV13
CATSPLIAQGGTEAFF,TGTGCCACCAGCCCCCTCATAGCCCAGGGGGGAACTGAAGCTTTCTTT,TRBD1,TRBJ1-1,few,TRBV15
CASSLGSSYNSPLHF,TGTGCCAGCAGCCTGGGGAGCTCCTATAATTCACCCCTCCACTTT,.,TRBJ1-6,.,TRBV7-8
CASSLLLGPNSYEQYF,TGTGCCAGCAGCTTATTACTGGGGCCTAATTCCTACGAGCAGTACTTC,.,TRBJ2-7,.,TRBV7-8
CASSLGWTSGTQYF,TGTGCCAGCAGCTTAGGTTGGACTAGCGGTACGCAGTATTTT,TRBD2,TRBJ2-3,few,TRBV7-2
CASHRHSGANYGYTF,TGTGCCAGCCATAGGCACTCGGGGGCTAACTATGGCTACACCTTC,.,TRBJ1-2,.,TRBV6-5
CAISITSGVDEQYF,TGTGCCATCAGCATCACTAGCGGTGTCGACGAGCAGTACTTC,TRBD2,TRBJ2-7,once,TRBV10-3
CASKQALNRGEAFF,TGTGCCAGCAAACAGGCCCTGAACCGTGGTGAAGCTTTCTTT,.,TRBJ1-1,.,TRBV28
CASSQDRGENTEAFF,TGCGCCAGCAGCCAAGACCGCGGGGAGAACACTGAAGCTTTCTTT,.,TRBJ1-1,few,TRBV4-3
CASSQDVAGLYNEQFF,TGCGCCAGCAGCCAAGATGTAGCGGGCCTCTACAATGAGCAGTTCTTC,TRBD2,TRBJ2-1,.,TRBV4-3
CASRGTGNSPLHF,TGTGCCAGCAGAGGGACAGGTAATTCACCCCTCCACTTT,TRBD1,TRBJ1-6,.,TRBV2
CASSPGYGTGDTEAFF,TGCGCCAGCAGCCCGGGATATGGGACAGGAGACACTGAAGCTTTCTTT,TRBD1,TRBJ1-1,.,TRBV5-1
CASSQWTGSYEQYF,TGTGCCAGCAGTCAGTGGACAGGTAGCTACGAGCAGTACTTC,TRBD1,TRBJ2-7,.,TRBV27
CASSPDSLNTEAFF,TGCGCCAGCAGCCCGGACAGCCTGAACACTGAAGCTTTCTTT,.,TRBJ1-1,.,TRBV5-1
CASSHWGGINTGELFF,TGTGCCAGCAGCCACTGGGGAGGGATTAACACCGGGGAGCTGTTTTTT,TRBD2,TRBJ2-2,.,TRBV9
CASSSTGGAGYTF,TGTGCCAGCAGCTCCACAGGGGGCGCTGGCTACACCTTC,TRBD1,TRBJ1-2,few,TRBV7-2
CATSTLGGSYNEQFF,TGTGCCACCAGCACCTTGGGAGGCTCCTACAATGAGCAGTTCTTC,.,TRBJ2-1,.,TRBV15
CSVALGTGGKVEQFF,TGCAGCGTTGCTTTAGGGACAGGGGGAAAAGTGGAGCAGTTCTTC,TRBD1,TRBJ2-1,.,TRBV29-1
CASSATGYGDTQYF,TGTGCCAGCAGCGCGACAGGGTATGGAGATACGCAGTATTTT,TRBD1,TRBJ2-3,.,TRBV6-4
CASSRGGGLGTEAFF,TGTGCCAGCAGCCGAGGAGGAGGGCTGGGCACTGAAGCTTTCTTT,.,TRBJ1-1,.,TRBV13
CASSLRGARGYTF,TGTGCCAGCAGTTTACGGGGGGCGCGGGGCTACACCTTC,.,TRBJ1-2,.,TRBV28
CASSVDRGDRGLSTDTQYF,TGTGCCAGCAGCGTAGATCGAGGGGACAGGGGGCTGAGCACAGATACGCAGTATTTT,TRBD1,TRBJ2-3,.,TRBV9
CATSRDRGGGYTF,TGTGCCACCAGCAGAGACAGGGGAGGGGGCTACACCTTC,.,TRBJ1-2,.,TRBV15
CASSLSDEQFF,TGTGCCAGCAGCTTGTCCGATGAGCAGTTCTTC,.,TRBJ2-1,.,TRBV5-4
CASSILGYEQYF,TGTGCCAGCAGTATTCTCGGGTACGAGCAGTACTTC,.,TRBJ2-7,.,TRBV27
CASSYPPDTEAFF,TGTGCCAGCAGCTATCCCCCGGACACTGAAGCTTTCTTT,.,TRBJ1-1,.,TRBV5-6
CASSLGVWEEAFF,TGTGCCAGCAGCTTAGGGGTCTGGGAGGAAGCTTTCTTT,.,TRBJ1-1,.,TRBV7-2
CASSLIPGQENEQYF,TGCGCCAGCAGCTTGATCCCGGGACAGGAAAACGAGCAGTACTTC,TRBD1,TRBJ2-7,.,TRBV5-1
CATSRKDRGSRTGELFF,TGTGCCACCAGCAGGAAGGACAGGGGAAGTAGAACCGGGGAGCTGTTTTTT,TRBD1,TRBJ2-2,.,TRBV15